These T cell receptor beta chains were read from a single sample in a study of Tregs in tolerant kidney transplant recipients. Measured with immunoSEQ multiplex PCR; TCRdb has only the in-frame clones, and not every one. The table has some 110,000 clones, around nine tenths seen once; the top ten hold approximately 0.62%. The sequenced material came from CD4+ T cells from blood. The receptors were sampled from a human donor in good health. CDR3s include the opening cysteine and the closing phenylalanine or tryptophan. The D gene is left open where the match is weak. Size tells how often a clone was seen (once, few, many) or the class of an expanded clone, and some rows leave it out.

>NA|TRBJ1-1|TRBD1|13|TRBV5-1
TGCGCCAGCAGCTTATGGACAGGTGGTGAAGCTTTCTTT
CASSLWTGGEAFF
>once|TRBJ1-6|NA|17|TRBV21-1
TGTGCCAGCAGCCCTGGGGGGTCGGGGTCCTATAATTCACCCCTCCACTTT
CASSPGGSGSYNSPLHF
>NA|TRBJ2-2|NA|16|TRBV5-4
TGTGCCAGCAGCTTGGGCCTAGCGAGGAACACCGGGGAGCTGTTTTTT
CASSLGLARNTGELFF
>NA|TRBJ1-4|TRBD1|14|TRBV12-5
TGTGCTAGTGGAACGGGACAGGGGGAGTTTAAGCTGTTTTTT
CASGTGQGEFKLFF
>NA|TRBJ2-5|NA|13|TRBV6-6
TGTGCCACCTATCCGGGTTACCAAGAGACCCAGTACTTC
CATYPGYQETQYF
>NA|TRBJ1-2|NA|12|TRBV29-1
TGCAGCGTTCGGACAGCCTACTATGGCTACACCTTC
CSVRTAYYGYTF
>NA|TRBJ2-7|TRBD2|15|TRBV29-1
TGCAGCGGTGGGACTAGCGGGAGCCTTGCCTACGAGCAGTACTTC
CSGGTSGSLAYEQYF
>NA|TRBJ1-2|NA|12|TRBV25-1
TGTGCCAGCAGGGGGCATAACTATGGCTACACCTTC
CASRGHNYGYTF
>NA|TRBJ1-1|NA|12|TRBV2
TGTGCCAGCAGGAACAGGGAAACTGAAGCTTTCTTT
CASRNRETEAFF
>NA|TRBJ1-2|TRBD1|16|TRBV18
TGTGCCAGCTCACCACCGGAGGCAGGGGGCGCCTATGGCTACACCTTC
CASSPPEAGGAYGYTF
>NA|TRBJ1-1|NA|14|TRBV27
TGTGCCAGCAGAACACAGGGTGGGAGGACTGAAGCTTTCTTT
CASRTQGGRTEAFF
>NA|TRBJ2-3|NA|14|TRBV9
TGTGCCAGCAGCGTAGGCGGGACCACAGATACGCAGTATTTT
CASSVGGTTDTQYF
>NA|TRBJ1-5|NA|14|TRBV19
TGTGCCAGTAGTATGTTGGACGGCAATCAGCCCCAGCATTTT
CASSMLDGNQPQHF
>NA|TRBJ1-1|NA|13|TRBV18
TGTGCCAGCTCACCGCCCTCGAACACTGAAGCTTTCTTT
CASSPPSNTEAFF
>few|TRBJ2-1|NA|12|TRBV10-1
TGCGCCAGCAGTGAGGCGCTGGGACAGCAGTTCTTC
CASSEALGQQFF
>NA|TRBJ2-1|TRBD2|15|TRBV29-1
TGCAGCGCCGGGACTAGCGGGACTTCCGACAATGAGCAGTTCTTC
CSAGTSGTSDNEQFF
>NA|TRBJ2-2|NA|18|TRBV12-1
TGTGCCAGCAGCCAAGGGACTAGCGGGGGCCATAACACCGGGGAGCTGTTTTTT
CASSQGTSGGHNTGELFF
>NA|TRBJ1-1|NA|14|TRBV15
TGTGCCACCAGCAGCGACATGCTGAACACTGAAGCTTTCTTT
CATSSDMLNTEAFF
>NA|TRBJ2-1|NA|11|TRBV5-1
TGCGCCAGCAGCTCGGATTCTGAGCAGTTCTTC
CASSSDSEQFF
>once|TRBJ2-7|TRBD1|16|TRBV7-9
TGTGCCAGCAGCGCCGCCGGGACAGGGAAGTTCTACGAGCAGTACTTC
CASSAAGTGKFYEQYF
>NA|TRBJ1-5|NA|14|TRBV14
TGTGCCAGCAGCCAAGGATCTAACAATCAGCCCCAGCATTTT
CASSQGSNNQPQHF
>NA|TRBJ2-7|TRBD1|12|TRBV5-4
TGTGCCAGCAGCCAGACAGGGTACGAGCAGTACTTC
CASSQTGYEQYF
>NA|TRBJ2-6|TRBD1|17|TRBV27
TGTGCCAGCTCCCATTGGGGACAGGGGGCCGGGGCCAACGTCCTGACTTTC
CASSHWGQGAGANVLTF
>once|TRBJ2-7|TRBD1|13|TRBV29-1
TGCAGCGTTGAAGATAACAGGGGCTACGAGCAGTACTTC
CSVEDNRGYEQYF
>once|TRBJ2-3|NA|13|TRBV18
TGTGCCAGCTCACCAGTCCCCCCAGATACGCAGTATTTT
CASSPVPPDTQYF
>NA|TRBJ1-2|TRBD1|13|TRBV5-1
TGCGCCAGCAGCCCGGGGGCAGGGGGAGGCTACACCTTC
CASSPGAGGGYTF
>once|TRBJ2-4|TRBD1|13|TRBV18
TGTGCCAGCTCACTGGACAGGGAACGCATTCAGTACTTC
CASSLDRERIQYF
>NA|TRBJ1-5|NA|17|TRBV21-1
TGTGCCAGCAGCAGAGTAAATGAGCCGGGCGTTAATCAGCCCCAGCATTTT
CASSRVNEPGVNQPQHF
>NA|TRBJ1-2|NA|17|TRBV29-1
TGCAGCGTTGAAGAAGGGGCAGGGGACTCGACGATCTATGGCTACACCTTC
CSVEEGAGDSTIYGYTF
>NA|TRBJ1-4|NA|10|TRBV30
TGTGCCTGGGGGACTGAAAAACTGTTTTTT
CAWGTEKLFF
>NA|TRBJ1-2|NA|13|TRBV19
TGTGCCACCCACAGCTCGGGGGACTATGGCTACACCTTC
CATHSSGDYGYTF
>NA|TRBJ2-5|TRBD2|15|TRBV6-5
TGTGCCAGCAGTTTCCCTGGGGCGGGAGAAGAGACCCAGTACTTC
CASSFPGAGEETQYF
>few|TRBJ1-1|NA|14|TRBV7-9
TGTGCCAGCAACCGAGGACGGTTGAACACTGAAGCTTTCTTT
CASNRGRLNTEAFF
>NA|TRBJ1-1|NA|13|TRBV2
TGTGCCAGCAAGGGCCCTTCGAACACTGAAGCTTTCTTT
CASKGPSNTEAFF
>NA|TRBJ2-2|TRBD1|13|TRBV6-5
TGTGCCAGCAGTACCCAGGGGGCCGGGGAGCTGTTTTTT
CASSTQGAGELFF
>NA|TRBJ2-5|TRBD1|16|TRBV18
TGTGCCAGCTCACCCTCCGGGACAGGGCTGGCGGAGACCCAGTACTTC
CASSPSGTGLAETQYF
>NA|TRBJ2-2|TRBD1|15|TRBV19
TGTGCCAGTACGCCTGGGGGACAGGGTGCCGGGGAGCTGTTTTTT
CASTPGGQGAGELFF
>NA|TRBJ2-4|NA|17|TRBV12-5
TGTGCTAGTGGTTTGGTACAGGGAAACATAGCCAAAAACATTCAGTACTTC
CASGLVQGNIAKNIQYF
>NA|TRBJ1-1|TRBD1|14|TRBV5-8
TGTGCCAGCAGCCCAGGGACAGGGACCACTGAAGCTTTCTTT
CASSPGTGTTEAFF
>few|TRBJ2-7|TRBD1|15|TRBV19
TGTGCCAGTAGTATACCGGGACAGGGAGGCTACGAGCAGTACTTC
CASSIPGQGGYEQYF
>NA|TRBJ1-1|NA|13|TRBV2
TGTGCCAGCATCAAGCAGGGAAACACTGAAGCTTTCTTT
CASIKQGNTEAFF
>NA|TRBJ2-2|NA|16|TRBV7-2
TGTGCCAGCAGCCGAATCCTTAGGGCCAACACCGGGGAGCTGTTTTTT
CASSRILRANTGELFF
>NA|TRBJ2-7|NA|13|TRBV28
TGTGCCAGCAGTTTAAACGGTTACTACGAGCAGTACTTC
CASSLNGYYEQYF
>NA|TRBJ2-2|TRBD1|15|TRBV19
TGTGCCAGTAGCCGGGACAGGGCGAACGCCGGGGAGCTGTTTTTT
CASSRDRANAGELFF
>NA|TRBJ1-5|TRBD1|14|TRBV11-2
TGTGCCAGCAGCCGGACAGGCCTCGCATCGCCCCAGCATTTT
CASSRTGLASPQHF
>once|TRBJ1-2|NA|11|TRBV6-6
TGTGCCAGCAGAGCTGTCGTCGGCTACACCTTC
CASRAVVGYTF
>NA|TRBJ1-6|TRBD1|15|TRBV2
TGTGCCAGCAAAAGGAGGGGACAGAATAATTCACCCCTCCACTTT
CASKRRGQNNSPLHF
>NA|TRBJ1-1|NA|14|TRBV30
TGTGCCTGGAGTGTACCTCAGGGTAAAACTGAAGCTTTCTTT
CAWSVPQGKTEAFF
>NA|TRBJ2-1|NA|16|TRBV18
TGTGCCAGCTCACCAAGGGGCGGCAGCTCCTACAATGAGCAGTTCTTC
CASSPRGGSSYNEQFF
>NA|TRBJ1-1|NA|17|TRBV19
TGTGCCAGTCGCCCAGGGACAAGGGGGGAATTGAACACTGAAGCTTTCTTT
CASRPGTRGELNTEAFF
>NA|TRBJ2-2|NA|15|TRBV5-4
TGTGCCATCCAACAGAGCCCAATCAACACCGGGGAGCTGTTTTTT
CAIQQSPINTGELFF
>NA|TRBJ2-5|NA|12|TRBV7-9
TGTGCCAGCAGCTTATTGAAGGAGACCCAGTACTTC
CASSLLKETQYF
>NA|TRBJ1-5|NA|15|TRBV18
TGTGCCAGCTCACGACTACAGGATAGCAATCAGCCCCAGCATTTT
CASSRLQDSNQPQHF
>NA|TRBJ1-1|TRBD1|14|TRBV7-2
TGTGCCAGCAAAAACAGGGGGCTGAACACTGAAGCTTTCTTT
CASKNRGLNTEAFF
>NA|TRBJ2-7|TRBD1|14|TRBV5-6
TGTGCCAGCAGCTTGGGGGACAGAACCTACGAGCAGTACTTC
CASSLGDRTYEQYF
>NA|TRBJ2-2|NA|16|TRBV4-1
TGCGCCAGCAGCCAAACCGGCGGGTCGAACACCGGGGAGCTGTTTTTT
CASSQTGGSNTGELFF
>NA|TRBJ1-1|NA|13|TRBV10-3
TGTGCCATCAGTGAGACGGGGGAGACTGAAGCTTTCTTT
CAISETGETEAFF
>NA|TRBJ1-5|TRBD1|15|TRBV6-1
TGTGCCAGCACTAGGACAGGCCATAGCAATCAGCCCCAGCATTTT
CASTRTGHSNQPQHF
>once|TRBJ1-1|NA|14|TRBV5-1
TGCGCCAGCTCCTTCGGGCCGGCGAACACTGAAGCTTTCTTT
CASSFGPANTEAFF